The 26 T cell receptor beta chains in this list originate from one sample, sequenced in a study of cytomegalovirus exposure and HLA in healthy donors. Primers included in the PCR were 60 Vbeta and 13 Jbeta primers. The assay was immunoSEQ multiplex PCR, and TCRdb's table has in-frame clones only and misses some. The table shows about 120,000 clones, with 80% occurring only once. Sequenced input: PBMCs. These receptors all come from a female donor in good health and CMV-seropositive.

This chain links TRBV7-9 with TRBJ1-1, with D unclear. Germline CDR1 and CDR2: SEHNR and FQNEAQ (reference sequence). This CDR3 has 14 residues. V was trimmed by 1 base and J by 4 bases, leaving 10 bases between them. CDR3 DNA: TGTGCCAGCAGCTTAGGTCGGGCGGGCACTGAAGCTTTCTTT. It encodes CASSLGRAGTEAFF.

The gene calls are TRBV4-3 and TRBJ1-1; D possibly corresponds to TRBD1 (5 bases). This CDR3 is 17 amino acids long. Germline V lookup: CDR1 LGHNA, CDR2 YSLEER. Trimming stripped 0 bases from V and 0 bases from J, with 14 bases between. CDR3 in DNA: TGCGCCAGCAGCCAAGAAAAGGCGGGGCTCCTGAACACTGAAGCTTTCTTT. As protein: CASSQEKAGLLNTEAFF.

The chain carries TRBV27 and TRBJ2-7; TRBD1 agrees at 8 bases. V was pared by 3 bases and J by 7 bases, with 11 bases of the junction left unmatched. The CDR3 is 15 amino acids. In germline, CDR1 is MNHEY, CDR2 SMNVEV (reference sequence). The CDR3 sequence is CASSLSGQGGGEQYF. The CDR3 DNA is TGTGCCAGCAGTTTGAGCGGACAGGGAGGCGGTGAGCAGTACTTC.

This clone was found once. The chain combines TRBV7-2 with TRBJ2-7, with TRBD2 matching 9 bases. Germline trimming cut 2 bases from V and 4 bases from J; bases unmatched to any gene: 3. Germline CDR1 SGHTA, CDR2 FQGNSA. The CDR3 runs to 14 residues. CDR3 residues: CASSLWREGYEQYF. DNA for the CDR3: TGTGCCAGCAGCTTATGGCGGGAGGGGTACGAGCAGTACTTC.

The J gene is TRBJ1-1, the V gene TRBV5-1; no clear D gene. Germline V gene sequence: CDR1 SGHRS, CDR2 YFSETQ. V gave up 4 bases and J gave up 2 bases, with 12 bases separating them. The CDR3 covers 14 residues. The chain's CDR3 is CASSRVDLNTEAFF. CDR3 bases: TGCGCCAGCAGCCGGGTAGACTTAAACACTGAAGCTTTCTTT.

V and J are TRBV5-6 and TRBJ1-6; 7 nucleotides match TRBD1. With 0 bases clipped from V and 6 bases from J, the junction kept 6 bases outside the gene matches. Per germline, CDR1 SGHDT and CDR2 YYEEEE. The CDR3 is made up of 16 amino acids. In DNA, the CDR3 is TGTGCCAGCAGCTTGGGGTCGGGACAGACTAATTCACCCCTCCACTTT. Translation: CASSLGSGQTNSPLHF.

This clone was detected once. V gene TRBV27 combines with J gene TRBJ1-4; TRBD1 is a possible D gene (6 bases). Looked up from germline, CDR1 is MNHEY and CDR2 is SMNVEV (reference sequence). This CDR3 is 15 amino acids long. The V end was cut by 0 bases, the J end by 7 bases, with 12 bases between. The CDR3 sequence: CASSLSGGPGEKLFF. CDR3 sequence (DNA): TGTGCCAGCAGTTTATCGGGGGGGCCGGGTGAAAAACTGTTTTTT.

V gene TRBV5-1 combines with J gene TRBJ1-1, with 8 bases matching TRBD1. This CDR3 is built from 14 residues. V shed 4 bases and J 1 base; nucleotides not matched to a gene: 3. Per germline, CDR1 SGHRS and CDR2 YFSETQ. CDR3: CASSGTGANTEAFF. The CDR3 region has the DNA TGCGCCAGCAGCGGGACAGGAGCGAACACTGAAGCTTTCTTT.

The chain employs TRBV27 and TRBJ2-2, with TRBD2 matching 7 bases. Germline-derived CDR1 and CDR2 are MNHEY and SMNVEV (reference sequence). V lost 3 bases to trimming and J lost 7 bases; unmatched junction nucleotides: 14. The CDR3 consists of 17 residues. CDR3 in DNA: TGTGCCAGCAGTTTCGTGGGAGGGAAAAGTGGAATCGGGGAGCTGTTTTTT. Protein: CASSFVGGKSGIGELFF.

The chain is built from TRBV2 and TRBJ1-2, with 8 bases identical to TRBD1. The germline gives CDR1 SNHLY, CDR2 FYNNEI. The V segment lost 4 bases and the J segment 0 bases; nucleotides outside the gene matches: 4. The length of the CDR3 is 15 residues. The CDR3 loop is CASSGQGSANYGYTF. DNA for the CDR3: TGTGCCAGCAGTGGACAGGGGTCCGCTAACTATGGCTACACCTTC. The entire variable domain, with the rest obtained from reference TRBV2 and TRBJ1-2, is as follows: EPEVTQTPSHQVTQMGQEVILRCVPISNHLYFYWYRQILGQKVEFLVSFYNNEISEKSEIFDDQFSVERPDGSNFTLKIRSTKLEDSAMYFCASSGQGSANYGYTFGSGTRLTVV.

The rearrangement uses TRBV7-2 and TRBJ2-3; 7 bases fit TRBD2. The length of the CDR3 is 15 residues. Trimming cost V 5 bases and J 2 bases; bases outside gene matches: 7. From germline, CDR1 is SGHTA and CDR2 FQGNSA. CDR3 in amino acids: CASSTELAYTDTQYF. Written as DNA, the CDR3 is TGTGCCAGCAGCACCGAACTAGCGTACACAGATACGCAGTATTTT.

The chain employs TRBV9 and TRBJ2-1; D is unresolved. The ends were cut back, 3 bases at V and 4 bases at J, with 8 bases in the middle. CDR3 length equals 13 residues. Germline-derived CDR1 and CDR2 are SGDLS and YYNGEE. The CDR3 loop reads CASSETVYNEQFF. The DNA for the CDR3 is TGTGCCAGCAGCGAGACTGTTTACAATGAGCAGTTCTTC. The whole variable domain, remainder taken from reference TRBV9 and TRBJ2-1, is DSGVTQTPKHLITATGQRVTLRCSPRSGDLSVYWYQQSLDQGLQFLIQYYNGEERAKGNILERFSAQQFPDLHSELNLSSLELGDSALYFCASSETVYNEQFFGPGTRLTVL.

This clone has a handful of counts. The J gene is TRBJ1-2, the V gene TRBV5-4; TRBD1 agrees at 8 bases. The V segment lost 5 bases and the J segment 7 bases; nucleotides outside the gene matches: 7. This CDR3 is built from 13 residues. Germline values: CDR1 SGHNT, CDR2 YYREEE (reference sequence). The CDR3 bases are TGTGCCAGCAGTTTTACGGGGACAGGTGGCTACACCTTC. Its protein product is CASSFTGTGGYTF.

This sequence joins TRBV5-1 and TRBJ2-1; no definite D call. Per the germline V gene, CDR1 is SGHRS and CDR2 is YFSETQ. The V and J ends lost 3 bases and 8 bases respectively, with 12 bases between them. CDR3 length: 13 residues. CDR3 nucleotide sequence: TGCGCCAGCAGCTACTCGTTTACCGATGAGCAGTTCTTC. Translating it yields CASSYSFTDEQFF. The whole variable domain, filled in from reference TRBV5-1 and TRBJ2-1, reads KAGVTQTPRYLIKTRGQQVTLSCSPISGHRSVSWYQQTPGQGLQFLFEYFSETQRNKGNFPGRFSGRQFSNSRSEMNVSTLELGDSALYLCASSYSFTDEQFFGPGTRLTVL.

The rearrangement joins TRBV6-6 to TRBJ1-3, with TRBD1 identical over 12 bases. Germline CDR1 is MNHNY and CDR2 is SVGAGI (reference sequence). J was trimmed by 4 bases and V by 8 bases; bases with no gene match: 9. CDR3 length: 16 residues. The CDR3 DNA reads TGTGCCAGCTGCAACCGGGACAGGGGGCAAGGAAACACCATATATTTT. Amino acid sequence: CASCNRDRGQGNTIYF.

This clone was observed once. The chain recombines TRBV29-1 with TRBJ2-7; D is perhaps TRBD2 (5 bases). Per the germline V gene, CDR1 is SQVTM and CDR2 is ANQGSEA. The CDR3 loop spans 13 amino acids. The V end lost 0 bases, the J end lost 4 bases, and 10 bases lay between the germline ends. The CDR3 nucleotides are TGCAGCGTTGAAGATCACCGAGGGTACGAGCAGTACTTC. Translating it yields CSVEDHRGYEQYF.

The chain is built from TRBV7-2 and TRBJ2-7, with D possibly matching TRBD2 (7 bases). Germline V CDR1 and CDR2: SGHTA, FQGNSA. This CDR3 spans 17 amino acids. V was clipped by 5 bases and J by 5 bases, with 25 bases between them. The CDR3 spells CASSQQASEWGGNEQYF. CDR3 in DNA: TGTGCCAGCAGCCAACAAGCCTCGGAGTGGGGGGGCAACGAGCAGTACTTC.

This chain links TRBV4-3 with TRBJ1-1; D is unclear. Between the trimmed V and J ends, which lost 0 bases and 1 base, there was a span of 3 bases. CDR3 length: 13 residues. Germline V gene lookup returns CDR1 LGHNA and CDR2 YSLEER. Here the CDR3 DNA reads TGCGCCAGCAGCCAAGACTGGAACACTGAAGCTTTCTTT. It yields the protein CASSQDWNTEAFF.

V gene TRBV7-9 combines with J gene TRBJ2-7, with no clear D. V shed 5 bases and J shed 2 bases, with 7 bases lying between them. Germline V gene sequence: CDR1 SEHNR, CDR2 FQNEAQ (reference sequence). The CDR3 runs to 12 residues. CDR3 sequence (DNA): TGTGCCAGCAGCCCCAGCGCCTACGAGCAGTACTTC. It yields the protein CASSPSAYEQYF. Filled out from reference TRBV7-9 and TRBJ2-7, the complete variable domain reads DTGVSQNPRHKITKRGQNVTFRCDPISEHNRLYWYRQTLGQGPEFLTYFQNEAQLEKSRLLSDRFSAERPKGSFSTLEIQRTEQGDSAMYLCASSPSAYEQYFGPGTRLTVT.

The chain has TRBV10-3 and TRBJ1-5; maybe TRBD1 (5 bases). CDR1 is ENHRY, CDR2 SYGVKD, per germline. Trimming cost V 8 bases and J 7 bases, with 18 bases left between them. The length of the CDR3 is 14 residues. CDR3 DNA sequence: TGTGCCATCCGCGGAACGGGGGAGGGCCAGCCCCAGCATTTT. Translated: CAIRGTGEGQPQHF.

In its sample, this clone was seen a few times. The gene calls are TRBV29-1 and TRBJ1-1; weak D call: TRBD1 (6 bases). Germline CDR1 is SQVTM and CDR2 is ANQGSEA. The CDR3 has 15 residues. V lost 4 bases, J lost 3 bases, and 18 bases lay in between. The CDR3 DNA sequence: TGCAGCGTTGCCTCACGCAGGGGAGGGGACACTGAAGCTTTCTTT. This translates into CSVASRRGGDTEAFF.

CDR3 bases: TGTGCCAGCAGCTTAGAGGGACAGAGAAACACTGAAGCTTTCTTT. It translates to CASSLEGQRNTEAFF. The chain couples TRBV7-2 to TRBJ1-1, with 7 bases lining up with TRBD1. V shed 1 base and J 2 bases; nucleotides not matched to a gene: 4. The CDR3 is 15 residues long. The germline V gene has CDR1 SGHTA and CDR2 FQGNSA.

V is TRBV19 and J is TRBJ1-2; D call uncertain. Trimming stripped 0 bases from V and 2 bases from J, with 7 bases between. This CDR3 region has 14 residues. Germline-derived CDR1 and CDR2 are LNHDA and SQIVND (reference sequence). Here the CDR3 reads CASSIDLENYGYTF. CDR3 in DNA: TGTGCCAGTAGTATAGATCTGGAGAACTATGGCTACACCTTC.

The chain is built from TRBV28 and TRBJ2-5, with D hard to call. The CDR3 loop spans 13 amino acids. Trimming took 7 bases from V and 3 from J, leaving 12 bases between them. CDR1 is MDHEN and CDR2 is SYDVKM in the germline V gene. In DNA, the CDR3 is TGTGCCAGCACCTCTACAGAGAAAGAGACCCAGTACTTC. Translation gives CASTSTEKETQYF. The complete variable domain, with remaining parts taken from reference TRBV28 and TRBJ2-5, reads DVKVTQSSRYLVKRTGEKVFLECVQDMDHENMFWYRQDPGLGLRLIYFSYDVKMKEKGDIPEGYSVSREKKERFSLILESASTNQTSMYLCASTSTEKETQYFGPGTRLLVL.

The V and J genes are TRBV9 and TRBJ2-7; 8 bases align to TRBD2. This CDR3 has 14 amino acids. Germline loops: CDR1 SGDLS, CDR2 YYNGEE. After removal of 4 bases from V and 0 bases from J, the junction contained 3 bases not matched to a gene. In DNA, the CDR3 is TGTGCCAGCAGCCTAACTAGCGGCTCCTACGAGCAGTACTTC. Translating gives CASSLTSGSYEQYF.

The chain combines TRBV4-2 with TRBJ1-6, with 7 nucleotides matching TRBD1. Germline V lookup: CDR1 LGHNA, CDR2 YNFKEQ. The CDR3 extends over 15 amino acids. Losses at the gene ends were 2 bases for V and 10 bases for J; bases not matched to a gene: 8. CDR3 DNA: TGTGCCAGCAGCCAATTCGGGACAGAAGAATCACCCCTCCACTTT. This encodes CASSQFGTEESPLHF.